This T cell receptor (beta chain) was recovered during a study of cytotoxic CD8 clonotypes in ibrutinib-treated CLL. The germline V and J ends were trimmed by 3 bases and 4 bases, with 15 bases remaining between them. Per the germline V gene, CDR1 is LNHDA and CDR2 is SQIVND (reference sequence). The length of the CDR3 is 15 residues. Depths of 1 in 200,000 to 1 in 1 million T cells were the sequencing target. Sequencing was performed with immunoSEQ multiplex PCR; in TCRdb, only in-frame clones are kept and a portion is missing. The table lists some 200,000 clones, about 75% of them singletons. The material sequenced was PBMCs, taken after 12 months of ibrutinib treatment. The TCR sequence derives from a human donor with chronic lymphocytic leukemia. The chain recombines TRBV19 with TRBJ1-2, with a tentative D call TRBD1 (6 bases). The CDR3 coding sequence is TGTGCCAGTAGTATCGGGGGGCGAGTAGGCTATGGCTACACCTTC. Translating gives CASSIGGRVGYGYTF.